These 24 T cell receptor beta chains were sequenced from one sample in a study of blood T cells in healthy people across ages. Combining a sample-barcoded 5' primer with a J-beta primer mix, a second PCR ran for about 7 to 11 cycles. TCRdb redid the calling of the 5' RACE reads with MiXCR, one entry per CDR3 protein. Of around 1.5 million distinct CDR3 sequences listed, about 32% are singletons. Sequenced input: blood. These receptors were obtained from a woman aged 30 to 39 in good health.

Notes on this clonotype: At one of its ends the junction is not consistent with the germline gene, which may arise from a read error. This chain uses TRBV7-9 with TRBJ2-5; D gene ambiguous. Germline assignment: CDR1 SEHNR and CDR2 FQNEAQ (reference sequence). The CDR3 spans 14 residues. Here the CDR3 reads CTSSLAPPGETQYF. Written as DNA, the CDR3 is TGTACCAGCAGCTTGGCCCCCCCGGGAGAGACCCAGTACTTC.

This clonotype has a handful of counts. The chain combines TRBV12-3 or TRBV12-4 with TRBJ2-7; 12 positions match TRBD2. The CDR3 spans 16 residues. V shed 5 bases, J shed 7 bases, and the junction held 12 bases outside the gene matches. The chain's CDR3 is CASSPPLLAGGGEQYF. CDR3 coding DNA: TGTGCCAGCAGTCCGCCCCTTCTAGCGGGAGGGGGTGAGCAGTACTTC.

V usage is TRBV12-3 or TRBV12-4 and J usage is TRBJ2-5; 16 bases agree with TRBD2. V shed 5 bases and J 5 bases; nucleotides not matched to a gene: 11. The CDR3 contains 18 residues. The chain's CDR3 is CASSGPWGLAGGPETQYF. CDR3 sequence (DNA): TGTGCCAGCAGTGGGCCCTGGGGACTAGCGGGAGGGCCGGAGACCCAGTACTTC.

J is TRBJ2-7 and V is TRBV7-9; 9 bases map to TRBD1. The J segment lost 4 bases and the V segment lost 3 bases, leaving 4 bases of the junction unmatched. This CDR3 comprises 14 residues. CDR1 is SEHNR and CDR2 is FQNEAQ in the germline V gene (reference sequence). This CDR3 reads CASSLTGGEYEQYF. The CDR3 coding sequence is TGTGCCAGCAGCTTGACAGGGGGAGAATACGAGCAGTACTTC.

This chain joins TRBV20-1 and TRBJ1-4, with D perhaps matching TRBD1 (6 bases). CDR1 is DFQATT, CDR2 SNEGSKA, per germline (reference sequence). Trimming removed 6 bases from V and 7 bases from J, with 21 bases in between. CDR3 size: 15 residues. DNA for the CDR3: TGCAGTGCCAGGGCAGGGGCGGCTTCTGGTGAAAAACTGTTTTTT. It translates to CSARAGAASGEKLFF.

V is TRBV2 and J is TRBJ2-7, with TRBD2 identical over 7 bases. V shed 3 bases and J 3 bases; nucleotides not matched to a gene: 8. This CDR3 contains 15 residues. Germline V gene lookup returns CDR1 SNHLY and CDR2 FYNNEI. The CDR3 here is CASSEGAGPGYEQYF. CDR3 sequence (DNA): TGTGCCAGCAGTGAGGGAGCGGGGCCGGGCTACGAGCAGTACTTC.

The chain has TRBV27 and TRBJ2-7; tentatively, D is TRBD1 (6 bases). The CDR3 runs to 15 residues. Germline lookup yields CDR1 MNHEY and CDR2 SMNVEV (reference sequence). Between the trimmed V and J ends, which lost 3 bases and 0 bases, there was a span of 12 bases. The CDR3: CASSFRQVSSYEQYF. For the CDR3, the DNA is TGTGCCAGCAGTTTTCGACAGGTGAGCTCCTACGAGCAGTACTTC.

The J gene is TRBJ2-1, the V gene TRBV5-1; 8 positions agree with TRBD2. This CDR3 has 17 amino acids. CDR1 SGHRS and CDR2 YFSETQ come from the germline V gene. Trimming at V came to 3 bases and at J to 8 bases, leaving 16 bases not matched to a gene. The CDR3: CASSSGASGLTRDEQFF. CDR3 nucleotide sequence: TGCGCCAGCAGCTCTGGGGCTAGCGGGCTGACTCGGGATGAGCAGTTCTTC.

The gene calls are TRBV12-3 or TRBV12-4 and TRBJ1-2, with a tentative D call TRBD1 (6 bases). The ends were cut back, 8 bases at V and 8 bases at J, with 15 bases in the middle. The CDR3 has 12 amino acids. The CDR3 protein is CASGFDRFGYTF. In DNA, the CDR3 is TGTGCCAGCGGGTTTGACAGGTTCGGCTACACCTTC.

This rearrangement joins TRBV19 to TRBJ1-5; D call uncertain. The V gene's germline CDR1 is LNHDA and CDR2 SQIVND (reference sequence). The germline V and J ends were trimmed by 5 bases and 13 bases, with 21 bases remaining between them. This CDR3 spans 14 amino acids. The DNA of the CDR3 is TGTGCCAGTAGTCTGTCTGTTTTAAGGTCCTCTCAGCATTTT. It codes for CASSLSVLRSSQHF.

The chain has TRBV6-5 and TRBJ1-1, with 7 bases fitting TRBD1. CDR3 length: 13 amino acids. The germline CDR1 and CDR2 sequences are MNHEY and SVGAGI. V was clipped by 7 bases and J by 4 bases; unmatched bases: 6. The CDR3 DNA follows: TGTGCCAGCACCCGGACAGGAGCCACTGAAGCTTTCTTT. Amino acids: CASTRTGATEAFF.

This clonotype has only a few counts. The chain employs TRBV3-1 and TRBJ1-2; D is possibly TRBD1 (5 bases). V lost 8 bases and J lost 8, with 18 bases in between. The germline gives CDR1 LGHDT, CDR2 YNNKEL (reference sequence). The CDR3 spans 13 residues. The CDR3 spells CASGATGDGGYTF. As DNA, the CDR3 is TGTGCCAGCGGAGCCACGGGGGACGGCGGCTACACCTTC.

The V gene is TRBV7-9, the J gene TRBJ2-1; 7 bases align to TRBD2. Trimming took 4 bases from V and 2 from J; bases not matched to a gene: 11. There are 17 residues in the CDR3. Germline-derived CDR1 and CDR2 are SEHNR and FQNEAQ (reference sequence). CDR3 residues: CASSSSRLAGAYNEQFF. The DNA for the CDR3 is TGTGCCAGCAGCTCTTCGAGACTAGCCGGAGCCTACAATGAGCAGTTCTTC.

This clonotype appeared a few times. V is TRBV10-3 and J is TRBJ1-5, with D uncertain. Germline CDR1 ENHRY, CDR2 SYGVKD. The V gene lost 3 bases and the J gene lost 6 bases, with 9 bases spanning the gap. The length of the CDR3 is 13 residues. The CDR3 loop is CAISDDVFQPQHF. CDR3 nucleotide sequence: TGTGCCATCAGTGATGATGTTTTTCAGCCCCAGCATTTT.

The chain employs TRBV25-1 and TRBJ2-3; TRBD1 might be the D (5 bases). V was pared by 8 bases and J by 7 bases, with 22 bases between. Germline V gives CDR1 MGHDK, CDR2 SYGVNS. There are 15 residues in the CDR3. Here the CDR3 DNA reads TGTGCCAGCGGCCCGGGCCTAGGACGGACATATACGCAGTATTTT. Translation: CASGPGLGRTYTQYF.

This clonotype has a handful of counts. In nucleotides, the CDR3 is TGTGCCTGGATCCCCCGCCGGGACACCTCCTACGAGCAGTACTTC. It codes for CAWIPRRDTSYEQYF. V and J are TRBV30 and TRBJ2-7; tentatively, D is TRBD1 (6 bases). CDR3 length: 15 residues. V lost 4 bases to trimming and J lost 0 bases, with 16 bases between them. The germline CDR1 and CDR2 sequences are GTSNPN and SVGIG (reference sequence).

The rearrangement uses TRBV20-1 and TRBJ2-5; weak D call: TRBD1 (6 bases). The DNA matches TRBJ2-7 better at its end, which makes the J call doubtful. The germline gives CDR1 DFQATT, CDR2 SNEGSKA (reference sequence). CDR3 length equals 12 residues. DNA of the CDR3: TGCAGTGCTACCGAGACAGGAGCCGAGCAGTACTTC. Its protein product is CSATETGAEQYF.

This clonotype occurred many times. The genes are TRBV5-1 and TRBJ2-7; D perhaps matches TRBD2 (6 bases). CDR1 is SGHRS and CDR2 is YFSETQ in the germline V gene. V lost 6 bases and J lost 5, with 21 bases in between. CDR3 length: 15 residues. In DNA form, the CDR3 reads TGCGCCAGCATGTTCCACGGGAGTTATGGGAACGAGCAGTACTTC. Protein product: CASMFHGSYGNEQYF.

This chain connects TRBV20-1 to TRBJ2-1; D remains unclear. The length of the CDR3 is 13 residues. Trimming stripped 7 bases from V and 0 bases from J, with 10 bases between. CDR1 DFQATT and CDR2 SNEGSKA come from the germline V gene (reference sequence). The chain's CDR3 is CSVPLSSYNEQFF. DNA of the CDR3: TGCAGTGTCCCTTTAAGCTCCTACAATGAGCAGTTCTTC.

The chain is built from TRBV7-3 and TRBJ2-4, with 11 bases fitting TRBD2. The end of the DNA aligns better with TRBJ2-7, so the J call may be wrong. This CDR3 has 14 amino acids. Per germline, CDR1 SGHTA and CDR2 FQGTGA. CDR3 nucleotides: TGTGCCAGCAGGTTACTAGCGGGAGTCTGCGAGCAGTACTTC. Encoded protein: CASRLLAGVCEQYF.

This clonotype showed up just a few times. The chain links TRBV21-1 to TRBJ2-3; the table's D call of TRBD2 was not tested on the DNA. TRBV21-1 is marked as a pseudogene. This CDR3 is built from 21 residues. The CDR3: CASSLIVHSVGASRSTDTQYF. CDR3 bases: TGTGCCAGCAGCCTCATTGTCCATTCGGTCGGAGCTAGCCGCAGCACAGATACGCAGTATTTT.

This chain uses TRBV28 with TRBJ1-1, with a possible D match to TRBD1 (5 bases). The CDR3 is 13 amino acids. Germline values: CDR1 MDHEN, CDR2 SYDVKM. V was trimmed by 6 bases and J by 3 bases, leaving 11 bases between them. The CDR3: CASRTAYHTEAFF. CDR3 DNA sequence: TGTGCCAGCAGGACAGCGTACCACACTGAAGCTTTCTTT.

The chain has TRBV14 and TRBJ2-5, with a possible D match to TRBD1 (6 bases). CDR1 is SGHDN, CDR2 FVKESK, per germline. V gave up 4 bases and J gave up 6 bases, with 12 bases separating them. The CDR3 sequence is 13 residues long. CDR3 DNA: TGTGCCAGCAGCCTTGGACAGTCACAGACCCAGTACTTC. Residues: CASSLGQSQTQYF.

The CDR3 DNA reads TGTGCCAGCAGTCCCTTAGGGGGACCATCAACCTATGAGCAGTTCTTC. Amino acids: CASSPLGGPSTYEQFF. This chain links TRBV28 with TRBJ2-1; the D gene is possibly TRBD1 (6 bases). This CDR3 has 16 residues. The V gene's germline CDR1 is MDHEN and CDR2 SYDVKM. The V end was cut by 5 bases, the J end by 8 bases, with 22 bases between.